Listed below are T cell receptor beta chains from one sample, sequenced in a study of CD8 T cells in ankylosing spondylitis. TCRdb re-derived calls from the 5' RACE reads in MiXCR, one entry per CDR3 protein. Among hundreds of thousands of distinct CDR3 sequences, roughly 32% were seen once, and the ten largest hold about 4%. The sample consisted of blood, either unsorted or a sorted T cell fraction (not recorded which). The receptors derive from a male donor with ankylosing spondylitis or in good health (not recorded which). The conserved cysteine and the conserved F or W are not part of the CDR3 here. The order of the fields is clone size, J gene, CDR3 length, V gene, CDR3 protein. A clone size is listed for some rows: how often the clone was seen (once, few, many), or a class if it is expanded.

. | TRBJ1-2 | 13 | TRBV7-2 | ASSLLGTGDYGYT
. | TRBJ1-2 | 13 | TRBV9 | ASSSGGWSNYGYT
few | TRBJ1-1 | 12 | TRBV5-6 | ASSFAAVNTEAF
few | TRBJ2-7 | 12 | TRBV7-9 | ASSLVDRVHEQY
few | TRBJ1-1 | 12 | TRBV5-1 | ASSSRDLNTEAF
. | TRBJ1-3 | 13 | TRBV6-1 | ASGKQGPSGNTIY
few | TRBJ2-5 | 12 | TRBV4-2 | ASSQDPNPETQY
few | TRBJ2-5 | 9 | TRBV20-1 | SGNLGETQY
. | TRBJ2-7 | 12 | TRBV20-1 | SASSQDRTYEQY
. | TRBJ2-5 | 11 | TRBV29-1 | SVTAGAGETQY
. | TRBJ2-3 | 14 | TRBV3-1 | ASSQDFRARTDTQY
few | TRBJ1-2 | 12 | TRBV10-3 | AISGAGGNYGYT
once | TRBJ2-5 | 13 | TRBV9 | ASSVAEGARETQY
many | TRBJ2-1 | 11 | TRBV10-2 | ASRETGYNEQF
. | TRBJ1-2 | 12 | TRBV12-3/TRBV12-4 | ASSRQGTNYGYT
many | TRBJ2-7 | 13 | TRBV20-1 | SAREIQGQGSRQY
. | TRBJ2-1 | 12 | TRBV29-1 | SVEYGARYNEQF
. | TRBJ1-6 | 13 | TRBV5-1 | ASSSGQGDSSPLH
few | TRBJ2-7 | 11 | TRBV12-3/TRBV12-4 | ATQDSVSYEQY
few | TRBJ2-7 | 12 | TRBV20-1 | SVAIAGGPYEQY
many | TRBJ2-7 | 11 | TRBV20-1 | SARQVSSYEQY
few | TRBJ1-1 | 12 | TRBV20-1 | SARVGYGVPEAF
few | TRBJ2-7 | 13 | TRBV5-1 | ASSLEADRGQEQY
. | TRBJ2-7 | 12 | TRBV5-1 | ASSSRQIPYEQY
few | TRBJ1-1 | 11 | TRBV29-1 | SEDQTMNTEAF
. | TRBJ2-1 | 14 | TRBV20-1 | SAREGGPLSLGEQF
. | TRBJ2-5 | 15 | TRBV20-1 | SARESGVGRNQETQY
. | TRBJ1-3 | 13 | TRBV10-3 | AISESRKYGNTIY
few | TRBJ2-2 | 12 | TRBV6-5 | ASSYNTFTGELF
. | TRBJ2-3 | 12 | TRBV12-3/TRBV12-4 | ASSQTASTDTQY
few | TRBJ2-5 | 12 | TRBV15 | ATSSHPGQETQY
. | TRBJ2-1 | 14 | TRBV5-1 | ASSGGQGATYNEQF
. | TRBJ1-6 | 16 | TRBV5-6 | ASSLAPWSTGMQPPLH
. | TRBJ2-1 | 14 | TRBV9 | ASSAHAGRPYNEQF
few | TRBJ2-7 | 14 | TRBV20-1 | SARITTGGGGYEQY
. | TRBJ1-2 | 12 | TRBV6-1 | ASSAVRSNYGYT
few | TRBJ2-1 | 11 | TRBV9 | ASRSQGGDTQF
many | TRBJ1-2 | 13 | TRBV29-1 | SAAPRGWVDYGYT
. | TRBJ2-3 | 16 | TRBV15 | ATSRSGYRDYGTDTQY
. | TRBJ2-3 | 13 | TRBV12-3/TRBV12-4 | ASREGQATGDTQY
few | TRBJ1-6 | 12 | TRBV20-1 | SALRGTANSPLH
. | TRBJ2-3 | 12 | TRBV20-1 | SASGGSSTDTQY
. | TRBJ2-5 | 12 | TRBV9 | ASSVDTDQETQY
few | TRBJ2-5 | 13 | TRBV9 | ASSVATEGQKTQY
few | TRBJ2-2 | 13 | TRBV20-1 | SARQRGGNTGELF
. | TRBJ2-2 | 14 | TRBV7-9 | ASSSLIQVRTGELF
. | TRBJ2-6 | 13 | TRBV5-1 | ASNPWKPGANVLT
few | TRBJ2-5 | 11 | TRBV20-1 | SARGGPKETQY
. | TRBJ2-7 | 10 | TRBV5-1 | ASSRWGYEQY